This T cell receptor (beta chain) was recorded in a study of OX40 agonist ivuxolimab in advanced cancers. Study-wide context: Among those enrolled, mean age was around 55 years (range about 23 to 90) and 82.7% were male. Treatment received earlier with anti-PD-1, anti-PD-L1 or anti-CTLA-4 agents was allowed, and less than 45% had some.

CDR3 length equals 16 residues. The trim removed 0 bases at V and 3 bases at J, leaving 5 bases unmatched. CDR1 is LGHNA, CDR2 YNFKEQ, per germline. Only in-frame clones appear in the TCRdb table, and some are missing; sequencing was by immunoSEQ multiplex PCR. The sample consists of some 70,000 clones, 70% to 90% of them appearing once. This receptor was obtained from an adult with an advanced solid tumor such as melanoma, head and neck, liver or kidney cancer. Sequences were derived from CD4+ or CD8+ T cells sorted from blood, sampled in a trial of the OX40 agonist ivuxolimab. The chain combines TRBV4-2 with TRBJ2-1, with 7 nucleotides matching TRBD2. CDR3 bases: TGTGCCAGCAGCCAAGAAGGAGCGGGGTACTACAATGAGCAGTTCTTC. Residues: CASSQEGAGYYNEQFF.